The sequence of this TCR beta chain was determined in a study of control samples from healthy donors and cancer patients. Germline CDR1 reads LNHDA; CDR2 reads SQIVND (reference sequence). Trimming took 1 base from V and 7 from J; bases not matched to a gene: 1. This CDR3 contains 15 residues. Generated by immunoSEQ multiplex PCR, the TCRdb table keeps only in-frame clones and is missing some. The table has approximately 150,000 clones, around 90% seen once. Sequencing was carried out using blood. The rearrangement joins TRBV19 to TRBJ2-1, with 13 nucleotides matching TRBD2. The receptor's source is a young man in good health. CDR3 sequence: CASSIGLAGGNEQFF. The CDR3 nucleotides are TGTGCCAGTAGTATAGGACTAGCGGGGGGTAATGAGCAGTTCTTC.